Shown below are 21 T cell receptor beta chains from a single sample sequenced in a study of PD-1 blockade in classical Hodgkin lymphoma. This sample's time point: cycle 4 day 1 (C4D1), after more than 5 weeks of nivolumab. After autologous stem cell transplantation all patients relapsed, and prior brentuximab vedotin exposure differed between cohorts. Profiled with immunoSEQ multiplex PCR; TCRdb holds only in-frame clones, not every one. Of around 23,000 clones detected, around 83% appear once; the ten largest clones hold about 14%. Sequencing used peripheral blood mononuclear cells (PBMCs), obtained before the fourth cycle of nivolumab. These receptors were obtained from a human donor with classical Hodgkin lymphoma.

The V gene is TRBV21-1, the J gene TRBJ2-3; the table's D call, TRBD2, has no DNA check behind it. TRBV21-1 corresponds to a pseudogene. The CDR3 spans 18 residues. CDR3 sequence reads: CASSNGAGGFPSTDTQYF. The CDR3, as DNA: TGTGCCAGCAGCAATGGAGCGGGAGGGTTTCCTAGCACAGATACGCAGTATTTT.

The chain is built from TRBV5-8 and TRBJ2-3, with TRBD2 identical over 7 bases. CDR1 and CDR2 (germline): SGHTS, YDEGEE. After removal of 2 bases from V and 2 bases from J, the junction contained 17 bases not matched to a gene. The CDR3 length is 19 residues. The CDR3 DNA sequence: TGTGCCAGCAGCTTTGGTTGGGGGAGCGGGGCCGGAACCACAGATACGCAGTATTTT. Protein: CASSFGWGSGAGTTDTQYF.

This chain connects TRBV4-2 to TRBJ2-3; the match to TRBD2 covers 11 bases. Germline values: CDR1 LGHNA, CDR2 YNFKEQ. The CDR3 runs to 17 residues. The J segment lost 5 bases and the V segment lost 0 bases, leaving 7 bases of the junction unmatched. The CDR3 loop reads CASSQDGSGGVVDTQYF. CDR3 DNA sequence: TGTGCCAGCAGCCAAGATGGTAGCGGGGGGGTGGTAGATACGCAGTATTTT.

The chain combines TRBV7-2 with TRBJ2-2; D possibly corresponds to TRBD1 (6 bases). CDR1 is SGHTA, CDR2 FQGNSA, per germline. V was pared by 1 base and J by 4 bases, with 10 bases between. This CDR3 comprises 15 residues. The CDR3 bases are TGTGCCAGCAGCTTAGAAACAGGGATCACCGGGGAGCTGTTTTTT. Protein: CASSLETGITGELFF.

V gene TRBV30 combines with J gene TRBJ2-7; 7 bases are shared with TRBD1. V lost 7 bases, J lost 2 bases, and 17 bases stayed unmatched. This CDR3 has 16 amino acids. In germline, CDR1 is GTSNPN, CDR2 SVGIG (reference sequence). The CDR3, as DNA: TGTGCCTTATCCACCGACTGGGGGACAGAGACCTACGAGCAGTACTTC. Its translation is CALSTDWGTETYEQYF.

This chain links TRBV2 with TRBJ2-5; D remains ambiguous. The CDR3 covers 13 residues. V was shortened by 8 bases and J by 7 bases, with 17 bases between the two germline ends. The germline V gene has CDR1 SNHLY and CDR2 FYNNEI. The CDR3 bases are TGTGCCAGCCTCCACCAGGCTGGCGGGACCCAGTACTTC. It codes for CASLHQAGGTQYF.

This clone was observed a handful of times. The gene calls are TRBV4-1 and TRBJ1-1, with D unclear. The germline V gene encodes CDR1 MGHRA and CDR2 YSYEKL. The CDR3 totals 14 residues. Trimming cost V 1 base and J 0 bases, with 6 bases left between them. DNA for the CDR3: TGCGCCAGCAGCCAAGGAGGGCTGAACACTGAAGCTTTCTTT. Protein: CASSQGGLNTEAFF.

CDR3 loop: CASSSGLAFNEQFF. As DNA, the CDR3 is TGTGCCAGCAGCTCCGGACTAGCCTTTAATGAGCAGTTCTTC. The chain uses TRBV11-2 and TRBJ2-1; 8 positions match TRBD2. The germline V gene has CDR1 SGHAT and CDR2 FQNNGV. The J segment lost 7 bases and the V segment lost 4 bases, leaving 6 bases of the junction unmatched. This CDR3 has 14 residues.

This CDR3 is CASSPPEDSGNTIYF. CDR3 nucleotides: TGTGCCAGTAGTCCCCCCGAAGACTCTGGAAACACCATATATTTT. The gene calls are TRBV19 and TRBJ1-3; no firm D call. CDR1 and CDR2 (germline): LNHDA, SQIVND (reference sequence). Trimming cost V 5 bases and J 0 bases, with 11 bases left between them. CDR3 length: 15 amino acids.

The J gene is TRBJ2-5, the V gene TRBV15, with a weak D call TRBD2 (6 bases). The germline gives CDR1 LNHNV, CDR2 YYDKDF (reference sequence). V was pared by 2 bases and J by 1 base, with 14 bases between. CDR3 length: 16 amino acids. In DNA form, the CDR3 reads TGTGCCACCAGCAGAAAACTACGGGAGATCCAAGAGACCCAGTACTTC. It encodes CATSRKLREIQETQYF.

This clone showed up just a few times. This chain connects TRBV18 to TRBJ1-2, with D hard to call. The V and J ends lost 3 bases and 8 bases respectively, with 13 bases between them. From germline, CDR1 is KGHSH and CDR2 LQKENI. The CDR3 sequence is 13 residues long. The CDR3 loop is CASSPPNLLGYTF. The CDR3 DNA follows: TGTGCCAGCTCACCCCCCAACTTGCTAGGCTACACCTTC.

The chain is built from TRBV19 and TRBJ1-5; 9 nucleotides align to TRBD1. Per the germline V gene, CDR1 is LNHDA and CDR2 is SQIVND (reference sequence). V shed 7 bases, J shed 0 bases, and the junction held 10 bases outside the gene matches. The CDR3 length is 17 residues. The CDR3, as DNA: TGTGCCAGTAACAATTACAGGGGGCTTTATAGCAATCAGCCCCAGCATTTT. Its protein product is CASNNYRGLYSNQPQHF.

The CDR3 region is CASSLVSGGTDTQYF. The CDR3 DNA reads TGTGCCAGCAGCTTAGTTAGCGGGGGCACAGATACGCAGTATTTT. V and J are TRBV7-2 and TRBJ2-3, with 8 positions matching TRBD2. Germline V gene data show CDR1 as SGHTA and CDR2 as FQGNSA. The CDR3 is 15 residues long. V was pared by 1 base and J by 1 base, with 1 base of the junction left unmatched.

This chain connects TRBV5-6 to TRBJ1-5, with a possible D match to TRBD1 (5 bases). CDR1 is SGHDT and CDR2 is YYEEEE in the germline V gene. V shed 4 bases and J shed 0 bases, with 8 bases lying between them. The CDR3 loop spans 14 amino acids. This CDR3 is CASSQQDSNQPQHF. The CDR3 bases are TGTGCCAGCAGCCAACAGGATAGCAATCAGCCCCAGCATTTT.

The rearrangement uses TRBV27 and TRBJ1-1; a weak D match, TRBD1 (6 bases). The CDR3 runs 16 residues. V was cut by 2 bases and J by 1 base, with 14 bases left in between. Germline CDR1 and CDR2: MNHEY and SMNVEV (reference sequence). This chain's CDR3 is CASSLSRGASNTEAFF. DNA for the CDR3: TGTGCCAGCAGTTTAAGCCGGGGGGCCTCGAACACTGAAGCTTTCTTT.

This sequence joins TRBV6-5 and TRBJ1-1; D is unresolved. This CDR3 has 14 residues. Germline CDR1 and CDR2: MNHEY and SVGAGI. V lost 0 bases and J lost 9, with 14 bases in between. The CDR3, as DNA: TGTGCCAGCAGTTACTCGACCGCCGCACTTAAAGCTTTCTTT. Translation gives CASSYSTAALKAFF.

The chain couples TRBV7-9 to TRBJ2-1; weak D call: TRBD1 (5 bases). V was trimmed by 0 bases and J by 9 bases, leaving 15 bases between them. CDR3 size: 15 residues. Germline V gene sequence: CDR1 SEHNR, CDR2 FQNEAQ (reference sequence). The CDR3 loop is CASSLARQGWSEQFF. The DNA for the CDR3 is TGTGCCAGCAGCTTAGCGCGGCAGGGCTGGAGTGAGCAGTTCTTC.

The chain links TRBV7-9 to TRBJ2-7, with D unresolved. In germline, CDR1 is SEHNR, CDR2 FQNEAQ (reference sequence). Trimming stripped 3 bases from V and 5 bases from J, with 14 bases between. This CDR3 has 14 residues. The CDR3 coding sequence is TGTGCCAGCAGCTTGAAGGTACCCTACCACGAGCAGTACTTC. Residues: CASSLKVPYHEQYF.

This chain links TRBV6-6 with TRBJ2-2; no firm D call. The CDR3 sequence is 12 residues long. V lost 3 bases, J lost 3 bases, and 2 bases lay in between. CDR1 and CDR2 (germline): MNHNY, SVGAGI (reference sequence). CDR3 residues: CASSYDTGELFF. The CDR3 DNA sequence: TGTGCCAGCAGTTATGACACCGGGGAGCTGTTTTTT.

The chain combines TRBV6-6 with TRBJ2-3; D unclear. Trimming shortened V by 2 bases and J by 4 bases, and 10 bases separated the two germline ends. The CDR3 extends over 14 amino acids. The germline V gene encodes CDR1 MNHNY and CDR2 SVGAGI (reference sequence). This chain's CDR3 is CASSYDPEADTQYF. The CDR3 DNA is TGTGCCAGCAGTTACGACCCCGAGGCAGATACGCAGTATTTT.

This clone has more than one count but fewer than ten. This sequence joins TRBV6-1 and TRBJ2-7; D gene ambiguous. CDR3 length: 15 amino acids. V was clipped by 2 bases and J by 0 bases, with 11 bases between them. The V gene's germline CDR1 is MNHNS and CDR2 SASEGT. The DNA of the CDR3 is TGTGCCAGCAGTGAATTTGACTGGAGCTCCTACGAGCAGTACTTC. The encoded protein is CASSEFDWSSYEQYF.